A single TCR beta chain is shown here with its context. The protocol was immunoSEQ multiplex PCR, while the TCRdb copy is restricted to in-frame clones and leaves out a portion. This table holds tens of thousands of clones, 81% found once. Per the germline V gene, CDR1 is SEHNR and CDR2 is FQNEAQ (reference sequence). The CDR3 is made up of 17 amino acids. The J segment lost 1 base and the V segment lost 2 bases, leaving 5 bases of the junction unmatched. This sample stems from a study of blood T cell repertoires in COVID-19. This TCR was sampled from a woman at least 80 years old with active or convalescent COVID-19. The genes are TRBV7-9 and TRBJ2-2, with 9 nucleotides matching TRBD2. Input material: peripheral blood. CDR3 sequence: CASSLFAGGMNTGELFF. CDR3 nucleotide sequence: TGTGCCAGCAGCTTATTCGCGGGGGGGATGAACACCGGGGAGCTGTTTTTT.